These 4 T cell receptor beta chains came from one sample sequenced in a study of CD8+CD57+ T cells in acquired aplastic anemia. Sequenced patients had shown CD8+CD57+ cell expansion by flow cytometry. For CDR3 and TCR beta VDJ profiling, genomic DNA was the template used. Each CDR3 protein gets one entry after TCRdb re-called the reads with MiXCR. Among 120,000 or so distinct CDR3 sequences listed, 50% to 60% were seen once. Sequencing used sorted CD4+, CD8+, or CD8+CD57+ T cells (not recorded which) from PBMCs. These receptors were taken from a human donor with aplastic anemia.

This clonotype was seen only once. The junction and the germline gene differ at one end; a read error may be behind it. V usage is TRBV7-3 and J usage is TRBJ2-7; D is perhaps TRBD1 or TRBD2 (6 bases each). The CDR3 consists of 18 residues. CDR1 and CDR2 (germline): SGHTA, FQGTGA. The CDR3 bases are TGCGCCAGCAGCTTCGGGGGCCCTGCAGGGGCTGGGGCCTACGAGCAGTACTTC. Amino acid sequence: CASSFGGPAGAGAYEQYF. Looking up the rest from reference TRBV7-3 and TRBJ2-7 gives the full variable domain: GAGVSQTPSNKVTEKGKYVELRCDPISGHTALYWYRQSLGQGPEFLIYFQGTGAADDSGLPNDRFFAVRPEGSVSTLKIQRTERGDSAVYLCASSFGGPAGAGAYEQYFGPGTRLTVT.

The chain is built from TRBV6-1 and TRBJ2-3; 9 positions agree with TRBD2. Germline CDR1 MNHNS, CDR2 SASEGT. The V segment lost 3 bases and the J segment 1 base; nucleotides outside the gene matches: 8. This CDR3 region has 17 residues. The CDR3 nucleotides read TGTGCCAGCAGTGAGGGACTAGCTAAATTCGGCACAGATACGCAGTATTTT. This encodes CASSEGLAKFGTDTQYF.

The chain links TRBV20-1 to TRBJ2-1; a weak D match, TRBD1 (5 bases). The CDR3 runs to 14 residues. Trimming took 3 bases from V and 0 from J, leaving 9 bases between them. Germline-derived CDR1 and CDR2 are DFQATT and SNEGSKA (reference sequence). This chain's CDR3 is CSASRGFSYNEQFF. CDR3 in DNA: TGCAGTGCTAGTAGGGGCTTCTCCTACAATGAGCAGTTCTTC.

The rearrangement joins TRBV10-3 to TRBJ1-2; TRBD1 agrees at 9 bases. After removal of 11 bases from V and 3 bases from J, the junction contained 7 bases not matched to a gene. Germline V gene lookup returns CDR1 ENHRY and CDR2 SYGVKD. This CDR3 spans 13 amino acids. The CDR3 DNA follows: TGTGCCGGCTGGACAGGGGTGGACTATGGCTACACCTTC. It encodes CAGWTGVDYGYTF.